A selection of T cell receptor beta chains follows, all from one sample in a study of CD8 T cells in Susac syndrome. Via MiXCR, TCRdb re-called the immunoSEQ multiplex PCR reads, giving one row per CDR3 protein. The sample shows about 83,000 distinct CDR3 sequences, approximately 96% of them seen only once. Specimen: CD8+ T cells from PBMCs. These receptor sequences come from a human donor with Susac syndrome. CDR3s include the opening cysteine and the closing phenylalanine or tryptophan. Each record gives: D gene, J gene, V gene, clone size, CDR3 protein, CDR3 DNA. A D gene is named only where the DNA matches it firmly. Rows give clone size only sometimes, using once, few, many, or a class for an expanded clone.

d_call: NA; j_call: TRBJ1-1; v_call: TRBV27; clone_size: few; cdr3_aa: CASSLVPGTEAFF; cdr3_nt: TGTGCCAGCAGTTTGGTCCCAGGAACTGAAGCTTTCTTT
d_call: NA; j_call: TRBJ2-3; v_call: TRBV9; clone_size: NA; cdr3_aa: CASSVAGVGVSTDTQYF; cdr3_nt: TGTGCCAGCAGCGTAGCGGGGGTGGGGGTCAGCACAGATACGCAGTATTTT
d_call: NA; j_call: TRBJ1-2; v_call: TRBV29-1; clone_size: NA; cdr3_aa: CSVEGVGSGRPNYGYTF; cdr3_nt: TGCAGCGTTGAAGGTGTTGGGTCGGGCAGACCAAACTATGGCTACACCTTC
d_call: NA; j_call: TRBJ2-7; v_call: TRBV7-2; clone_size: NA; cdr3_aa: CASSFGAGPPSSYEQYF; cdr3_nt: TGTGCCAGCAGCTTTGGTGCGGGCCCCCCAAGCTCCTACGAGCAGTACTTC
d_call: TRBD1; j_call: TRBJ2-3; v_call: TRBV27; clone_size: NA; cdr3_aa: CASSFGQGGTDTQYF; cdr3_nt: TGTGCCAGCAGTTTCGGACAGGGTGGCACAGATACGCAGTATTTT
d_call: NA; j_call: TRBJ1-2; v_call: TRBV29-1; clone_size: once; cdr3_aa: CSVEDLGNYGYTF; cdr3_nt: TGCAGCGTTGAAGATCTTGGGAACTATGGCTACACCTTC
d_call: TRBD2; j_call: TRBJ2-2; v_call: TRBV11-2; clone_size: once; cdr3_aa: CASSLELAGGPAGELFF; cdr3_nt: TGTGCCAGCAGCTTAGAGCTAGCGGGGGGCCCGGCCGGGGAGCTGTTTTTT
d_call: TRBD2; j_call: TRBJ2-7; v_call: TRBV9; clone_size: NA; cdr3_aa: CASSTGTSGTYEQYF; cdr3_nt: TGTGCCAGCAGCACCGGGACTAGCGGTACCTACGAGCAGTACTTC
d_call: TRBD1; j_call: TRBJ2-1; v_call: TRBV5-1; clone_size: once; cdr3_aa: CASSFRTGYNEQFF; cdr3_nt: TGCGCCAGCAGTTTCCGGACAGGCTACAATGAGCAGTTCTTC
d_call: NA; j_call: TRBJ2-6; v_call: TRBV14; clone_size: NA; cdr3_aa: CASSQLKTGANVLTF; cdr3_nt: TGTGCCAGCAGCCAATTAAAAACAGGGGCCAACGTCCTGACTTTC
d_call: NA; j_call: TRBJ1-2; v_call: TRBV2; clone_size: NA; cdr3_aa: CASGPGIIDYGYTF; cdr3_nt: TGTGCCAGCGGCCCTGGAATAATTGACTATGGCTACACCTTC
d_call: NA; j_call: TRBJ2-2; v_call: TRBV6-5; clone_size: NA; cdr3_aa: CASSYHGELFF; cdr3_nt: TGTGCCAGCAGTTACCACGGGGAGCTGTTTTTT
d_call: NA; j_call: TRBJ1-2; v_call: TRBV9; clone_size: NA; cdr3_aa: CASSDPYGYTF; cdr3_nt: TGTGCCAGCAGCGACCCATATGGCTACACCTTC
d_call: NA; j_call: TRBJ2-7; v_call: TRBV30; clone_size: NA; cdr3_aa: CAWSVPEALVVLGQYF; cdr3_nt: TGTGCCTGGAGTGTACCCGAGGCTTTGGTGGTTTTGGGGCAGTACTTC
d_call: NA; j_call: TRBJ1-1; v_call: TRBV12-3/TRBV12-4; clone_size: NA; cdr3_aa: CASRGTNTEAFF; cdr3_nt: TGTGCCAGCAGAGGGACAAATACTGAAGCTTTCTTT
d_call: NA; j_call: TRBJ2-3; v_call: TRBV9; clone_size: NA; cdr3_aa: CASSVDLGYTDTQYF; cdr3_nt: TGTGCCAGCAGCGTAGATTTGGGGTACACAGATACGCAGTATTTT
d_call: NA; j_call: TRBJ1-2; v_call: TRBV5-1; clone_size: NA; cdr3_aa: CASSLADSYNYGYTF; cdr3_nt: TGCGCCAGCAGCTTAGCAGACAGTTATAACTATGGCTACACCTTC
d_call: NA; j_call: TRBJ2-3; v_call: TRBV25-1; clone_size: once; cdr3_aa: CAKWSQGRERDTQYF; cdr3_nt: TGTGCCAAGTGGTCCCAGGGCAGGGAGAGAGATACGCAGTATTTT
d_call: NA; j_call: TRBJ2-5; v_call: TRBV6-2/TRBV6-3; clone_size: few; cdr3_aa: CASSLSEETQYF; cdr3_nt: TGTGCCAGCAGTCTATCAGAAGAGACCCAGTACTTC
d_call: TRBD1; j_call: TRBJ1-2; v_call: TRBV19; clone_size: once; cdr3_aa: CASSIWDREAYGYTF; cdr3_nt: TGTGCCAGTAGTATTTGGGACAGGGAAGCCTATGGCTACACCTTC
d_call: NA; j_call: TRBJ1-5; v_call: TRBV6-2/TRBV6-3; clone_size: NA; cdr3_aa: CASSFTTTQPQHF; cdr3_nt: TGTGCCAGCAGTTTCACAACGACACAGCCCCAGCATTTT
d_call: NA; j_call: TRBJ1-5; v_call: TRBV15; clone_size: NA; cdr3_aa: CATSRQGLVNQPQHF; cdr3_nt: TGTGCCACCAGCAGACAGGGGTTAGTCAATCAGCCCCAGCATTTT
d_call: NA; j_call: TRBJ1-2; v_call: TRBV9; clone_size: NA; cdr3_aa: CASSVGAVQGYTF; cdr3_nt: TGTGCCAGCAGCGTAGGGGCCGTCCAGGGCTACACCTTC
d_call: NA; j_call: TRBJ2-1; v_call: TRBV27; clone_size: NA; cdr3_aa: CASSSPRRTEQFF; cdr3_nt: TGTGCCAGCAGTTCACCTAGGCGTACTGAGCAGTTCTTC
d_call: TRBD2; j_call: TRBJ2-7; v_call: TRBV5-1; clone_size: NA; cdr3_aa: CASSSGLAGAYEQYF; cdr3_nt: TGCGCCAGCAGCTCAGGACTAGCGGGAGCCTACGAGCAGTACTTC
d_call: TRBD2; j_call: TRBJ2-1; v_call: TRBV29-1; clone_size: NA; cdr3_aa: CSVVGGSTNEQFF; cdr3_nt: TGCAGCGTTGTGGGCGGGAGTACAAATGAGCAGTTCTTC
d_call: NA; j_call: TRBJ1-5; v_call: TRBV4-3; clone_size: NA; cdr3_aa: CASSQDREARQPQHF; cdr3_nt: TGCGCCAGCAGCCAAGACCGGGAAGCTCGCCAGCCCCAGCATTTT
d_call: NA; j_call: TRBJ1-5; v_call: TRBV18; clone_size: NA; cdr3_aa: CASSRQGSNQPQHF; cdr3_nt: TGTGCCAGCTCACGGCAGGGATCCAATCAGCCCCAGCATTTT
d_call: NA; j_call: TRBJ1-4; v_call: TRBV6-1; clone_size: NA; cdr3_aa: CASSDIQTLATNEKLFF; cdr3_nt: TGTGCCAGCAGTGATATACAGACTCTAGCAACTAATGAAAAACTGTTTTTT
d_call: TRBD1; j_call: TRBJ2-3; v_call: TRBV7-6; clone_size: few; cdr3_aa: CASSPTGGGTDTQYF; cdr3_nt: TGTGCCAGCAGCCCGACAGGGGGTGGCACAGATACGCAGTATTTT
d_call: NA; j_call: TRBJ2-5; v_call: TRBV5-6; clone_size: NA; cdr3_aa: CASSLFDERGTQYF; cdr3_nt: TGTGCCAGCAGCCTTTTCGATGAAAGAGGGACCCAGTACTTC
d_call: TRBD2; j_call: TRBJ2-3; v_call: TRBV20-1; clone_size: NA; cdr3_aa: CSAPAGERTDTQYF; cdr3_nt: TGCAGTGCCCCAGCGGGAGAGCGCACAGATACGCAGTATTTT
d_call: NA; j_call: TRBJ2-1; v_call: TRBV20-1; clone_size: NA; cdr3_aa: CSARTIKDVNEQFF; cdr3_nt: TGCAGTGCGAGGACGATAAAGGATGTCAATGAGCAGTTCTTC
d_call: NA; j_call: TRBJ2-1; v_call: TRBV20-1; clone_size: NA; cdr3_aa: CSARDPGSSYNEQFF; cdr3_nt: TGCAGTGCTAGAGATCCAGGGAGCTCCTACAATGAGCAGTTCTTC
d_call: NA; j_call: TRBJ2-7; v_call: TRBV29-1; clone_size: NA; cdr3_aa: CSVEETTASYEQYF; cdr3_nt: TGCAGCGTTGAAGAAACGACAGCCTCCTACGAGCAGTACTTC
d_call: TRBD1; j_call: TRBJ1-2; v_call: TRBV5-6; clone_size: once; cdr3_aa: CASSAGQPTPGYTF; cdr3_nt: TGTGCCAGCAGCGCGGGACAGCCCACCCCTGGCTACACCTTC
d_call: NA; j_call: TRBJ2-1; v_call: TRBV28; clone_size: NA; cdr3_aa: CASGGGSSYNEQFF; cdr3_nt: TGTGCCAGCGGAGGGGGGAGCTCCTACAATGAGCAGTTCTTC
d_call: NA; j_call: TRBJ1-4; v_call: TRBV3-1; clone_size: NA; cdr3_aa: CASSQGARATNEKLFF; cdr3_nt: TGTGCCAGCAGCCAAGGGGCTAGGGCAACTAATGAAAAACTGTTTTTT
d_call: NA; j_call: TRBJ2-2; v_call: TRBV12-3/TRBV12-4; clone_size: NA; cdr3_aa: CASTWDLNTGELFF; cdr3_nt: TGTGCCAGCACCTGGGACTTAAACACCGGGGAGCTGTTTTTT
d_call: TRBD2; j_call: TRBJ2-7; v_call: TRBV29-1; clone_size: NA; cdr3_aa: CSVGSVLAGVQTYEQYF; cdr3_nt: TGCAGCGTTGGCTCGGTCCTAGCGGGAGTGCAGACCTACGAGCAGTACTTC
d_call: TRBD2; j_call: TRBJ2-2; v_call: TRBV29-1; clone_size: once; cdr3_aa: CSATSANTGELFF; cdr3_nt: TGCAGCGCTACTAGCGCGAACACCGGGGAGCTGTTTTTT
d_call: NA; j_call: TRBJ2-3; v_call: TRBV7-2; clone_size: few; cdr3_aa: CASRDSSNTQYF; cdr3_nt: TGTGCCAGCAGGGACTCAAGCAATACGCAGTATTTT
d_call: NA; j_call: TRBJ2-6; v_call: TRBV20-1; clone_size: NA; cdr3_aa: CSARDRGAGGANVLTF; cdr3_nt: TGCAGTGCTAGAGATCGGGGGGCCGGGGGGGCCAACGTCCTGACTTTC
d_call: TRBD1; j_call: TRBJ1-1; v_call: TRBV29-1; clone_size: NA; cdr3_aa: CSVELETGRGTEAFF; cdr3_nt: TGCAGCGTTGAGTTGGAGACAGGGAGGGGCACTGAAGCTTTCTTT
d_call: NA; j_call: TRBJ2-6; v_call: TRBV5-6; clone_size: few; cdr3_aa: CASSLGTGANVLTF; cdr3_nt: TGTGCCAGCAGCTTGGGAACTGGGGCCAACGTCCTGACTTTC
d_call: NA; j_call: TRBJ2-7; v_call: TRBV25-1; clone_size: once; cdr3_aa: CASSELVEQYF; cdr3_nt: TGTGCCAGCAGTGAACTGGTCGAGCAGTACTTC
d_call: TRBD2; j_call: TRBJ2-5; v_call: TRBV6-6; clone_size: NA; cdr3_aa: CASSSQAGATETQYF; cdr3_nt: TGTGCCAGCAGTTCCCAAGCGGGAGCCACAGAGACCCAGTACTTC
d_call: NA; j_call: TRBJ2-5; v_call: TRBV7-9; clone_size: NA; cdr3_aa: CASRGGGDQTQYF; cdr3_nt: TGTGCCAGCAGGGGTGGGGGAGACCAGACCCAGTACTTC
d_call: TRBD2; j_call: TRBJ2-2; v_call: TRBV4-3; clone_size: once; cdr3_aa: CASSPGLAGFTGELFF; cdr3_nt: TGCGCCAGCAGCCCCGGACTAGCGGGCTTCACCGGGGAGCTGTTTTTT
d_call: NA; j_call: TRBJ2-7; v_call: TRBV2; clone_size: NA; cdr3_aa: CASSVSSDEQYF; cdr3_nt: TGTGCCAGCAGTGTGTCATCGGACGAGCAGTACTTC
d_call: NA; j_call: TRBJ1-2; v_call: TRBV29-1; clone_size: NA; cdr3_aa: CSALLQSGGYTF; cdr3_nt: TGCAGCGCCCTTTTACAGTCAGGTGGCTACACCTTC
d_call: NA; j_call: TRBJ2-5; v_call: TRBV19; clone_size: NA; cdr3_aa: CASSMAGQETQYF; cdr3_nt: TGTGCCAGTAGTATGGCAGGCCAAGAGACCCAGTACTTC
d_call: NA; j_call: TRBJ2-2; v_call: TRBV29-1; clone_size: NA; cdr3_aa: CSVGEGERGTGELFF; cdr3_nt: TGCAGCGTCGGGGAGGGAGAAAGGGGGACCGGGGAGCTGTTTTTT
d_call: NA; j_call: TRBJ1-6; v_call: TRBV4-3; clone_size: NA; cdr3_aa: CASSQATGLRYNSPLHF; cdr3_nt: TGCGCCAGCAGCCAGGCTACAGGGTTGAGGTATAATTCACCCCTCCACTTT
d_call: NA; j_call: TRBJ2-2; v_call: TRBV9; clone_size: NA; cdr3_aa: CASSPYNGELFF; cdr3_nt: TGTGCCAGCAGCCCTTACAACGGGGAGCTGTTTTTT
d_call: TRBD2; j_call: TRBJ2-3; v_call: TRBV5-1; clone_size: NA; cdr3_aa: CASSSGLVFPDTQYF; cdr3_nt: TGCGCCAGCAGCTCCGGACTAGTATTCCCAGATACGCAGTATTTT
d_call: TRBD1; j_call: TRBJ2-7; v_call: TRBV29-1; clone_size: NA; cdr3_aa: CSVPGQGVYEQYF; cdr3_nt: TGCAGCGTTCCGGGACAGGGTGTGTACGAGCAGTACTTC
d_call: NA; j_call: TRBJ1-3; v_call: TRBV15; clone_size: NA; cdr3_aa: CATSRGVQGSGGNTIYF; cdr3_nt: TGTGCCACCAGCAGAGGAGTACAGGGATCGGGAGGAAACACCATATATTTT
d_call: NA; j_call: TRBJ2-3; v_call: TRBV15; clone_size: NA; cdr3_aa: CATSMPSGDTQYF; cdr3_nt: TGTGCCACCAGCATGCCCTCTGGGGATACGCAGTATTTT
d_call: TRBD2; j_call: TRBJ2-7; v_call: TRBV29-1; clone_size: NA; cdr3_aa: CSVEYFKRGQTYEQYF; cdr3_nt: TGCAGCGTTGAATACTTTAAGCGGGGCCAAACCTACGAGCAGTACTTC